Detailed here is one T cell receptor (beta chain). Its antigen remains undetermined. Per-base qualities were not stored, and no clone one base away is much larger. As encoded in the germline V gene, CDR1 is SGHRS while CDR2 is YFSETQ. Deletion took 4 bases off V and 10 bases off J, with a span of 21 bases between the germline ends. From the cysteine up to the phenylalanine, the CDR3 has a length of 15 residues. Of the read, only the CDR3 DNA is kept; its 45 bases are in frame from base 1. This specimen belongs to a study of cytomegalovirus exposure and HLA in healthy donors (dated by TCRdb to about 2017). Context from the whole study: According to an earlier analysis of around 600 of the donors, some 180 million T cells yielded roughly 110 million unique TCR beta sequences and around 300 Gb of sequence data. In a later genetic analysis, genome-wide SNP genotypes for about three fifths of the roughly 670 donors were used, and that subset was treated as a discovery cohort. The study profiled the T cell repertoires of 500 to 800 subjects by immunosequencing and related them to cytomegalovirus serostatus. Several DR-DQ haplotypes were handled as single units for association and clustering, since linkage in the cohort was strong. Of the roughly 400 genotyped donors, 81% were placed in the genetic ancestry cluster associated with self-reported Caucasian donors. Around 320 gigabases of sequencing data and tens of millions of unique TCR sequences were included in an early release covering under 650 HLA-typed donors. The aim of the study was to test whether cataloging public T cell receptors could identify signatures of past pathogen exposure. Class I and class II HLA loci were covered by the typing at four-digit resolution. To predict cytomegalovirus infection status, the study brought together high-throughput TCR immunosequencing, statistical association of individual TCRs with disease status, and machine learning. A later analysis re-analyzed previously published TCR beta repertoires from about 730 donors and added high-resolution HLA genotyping to study TCR occurrence patterns. Donor age, sex, ethnicity and CMV serostatus were collected together with the repertoire data. The number of donors typed differed by locus, with roughly 629-640 for A, B, C, DRB1 and DQB1, about 500 for DQA1, 600 to 610 for DPA1, and approximately 470 for DPB1. An earlier analysis of fewer than 750 of the donors used high-throughput TCR beta sequencing to judge whether each TCR beta V gene segment behaved as functional or pseudogenic. Every discovery cohort repertoire had been produced on one sequencing platform. Across 300 to 400 genotyped donors of the cohort, an average of approximately 240,000 unique TCR beta nucleotide sequences per donor were sequenced, and approximately 17% of those sequences were non-productive. Along with the roughly 710-subject first cohort, a separate validation cohort of over a hundred different subjects was used. Rather than drawing on any new phenotypic data, the later analysis identified candidate immune exposures from TCR beta sequences and the way those sequences occurred across donors. Summary of the overall study and its limitations: Most TCR sequences were observed very rarely across donors, whereas some public TCRs were present in many individuals. CMV serostatus was the only immune exposure information available for the cohort. Because counts were too low, 15 to 20 rarely observed V segments, including chromosome 9 orphons, were excluded from the earlier analysis of 587 of the donors. A later analysis reported that several top co-occurrence clusters appeared linked to parvovirus B19, influenza, CMV and Epstein-Barr virus. When HLA alleles, especially DR and DQ, strongly co-occurred, attributing TCR associations to individual alleles was difficult. At a false discovery rate of 0.05, a later analysis linked 16,000 or so TCR beta sequences to specific HLA alleles. It was suggested by the authors that the approach could potentially be generalized to other disease states and immunological phenotypes. Linkage disequilibrium might explain the correlated functional status among segregating V segments, but an unknown experimental factor could not be ruled out. According to a later genetic analysis, donors in an Asian-associated ancestry cluster had fewer N-insertions in productive TCRs than the approximately 650-donor mean. A further reported finding was that TCR beta sequences accurately predicted the HLA-A and HLA-B alleles for most subjects in the first cohort. A later genetic analysis associated a missense DCLRE1C variant with V-gene and J-gene trimming of TCR beta chains, and an independent cohort replicated the association. Because the 87-base-pair reads could not distinguish some IMGT-functional V segments, including TRBV6-2 and TRBV6-3, those segments were excluded. In vitro tests confirmed that a few of the cytomegalovirus-associated TCR beta chains recognize cytomegalovirus antigens. In a later analysis, the rate of TCR association differed among HLA loci, with DRB1 alleles having the most associated TCRs and HLA-C alleles having the fewest. In both the original and validation cohorts, the classifier was reported to diagnose cytomegalovirus status with high specificity and sensitivity. A group of highly shared sequence variants was considered likely to be a technical artifact of the sequencing pipeline. According to a later analysis, most CMV-associated TCR beta chains appeared to be HLA-restricted, and the HLA associations seemed to be driven largely by CMV exposure. Only TCR beta chains were sequenced in this cohort, and the absence of alpha or paired-chain data limited detectable features. Because HLA typing was unavailable for some donors at each locus, only the typed subset was used in association tests. Broadly in line with IMGT annotations, most TCR beta V segments showed up in productive rearrangements about 90% or about 30% of the time in an earlier analysis of approximately 640 of the donors. In a later analysis, HLA-associated TCR beta chains were found to be more clonally expanded and to have lower generation probabilities than equally common non-associated chains. In the study, 150 to 200 TCR beta chains were listed as associated with cytomegalovirus. Sequencing depth was assumed to be roughly uniform across donors in the presence/absence analyses, though that assumption may not hold.

The cohort was made up of hundreds of healthy bone marrow donors. At the time of sampling, every cohort member was nominally healthy, though immune exposures that went unrecorded were likely present. The donor was CMV seronegative and belonged to the group of around 350 seronegative cohort members. A peripheral blood sample was provided by each donor, and peripheral blood mononuclear cells were used for TCR beta sequencing. Genomic DNA was extracted from the blood cell samples with the Qiagen DNeasy Blood Extraction Kit. Library generation was performed with the immunoSEQ multiplex PCR assay. The multiplex PCR relied on a mix of 60 forward primers for TCR Vbeta segments and 13 reverse primers for TCR Jbeta segments. The CDR3 region of rearranged TCR beta genes was amplified from genomic DNA with a multiplex PCR assay. Amplified TCR beta libraries were sequenced as 87-base-pair reads on the Illumina HiSeq System. On the study's bioinformatics: Across the 500 to 850 repertoires, a later analysis counted 80 million or so unique TCR beta chains, approximately 10 million of which were shared by at least two donors. To remove PCR and sequencing errors, raw reads were error-corrected and collapsed into unique sequences using a nearest-neighbor algorithm that merged closely related sequences. V, D and J gene segments were assigned by aligning CDR3 sequences to IMGT reference sequences. Each retained sequence needed at least a six-nucleotide match to both a V gene segment and a J gene segment. Rearrangements were classified as productive when the CDR3 lacked stop codons and remained in frame with V and J, and all other rearrangements were classified as non-productive. CDR3 was defined by IMGT convention, running from the second conserved V-encoded cysteine to the conserved J-encoded phenylalanine. The earlier analysis of about 560 of the donors excluded any sequence lacking an unambiguous match to a single V gene segment. In an earlier analysis of 587 of the donors, V segments were called functional above 56.7% productive rearrangements and were called segregating when the between-donor standard deviation exceeded 5%. A statistical classification framework was developed to diagnose cytomegalovirus status using the catalog of TCR beta chain sequences. V and J gene assignment, in a later analysis, came from comparing TCR nucleotide sequences with IMGT/GENE-DB human TR gene sequences. In a later analysis, CDR3 sequences and most-parsimonious VDJ recombination scenarios were assigned using the TCRdist pipeline. In a later analysis, each TCR beta chain was defined by its CDR3 amino acid sequence together with its V-gene family, and reads lacking a unique V-gene family were excluded. To address suspected cross-contamination and a sequencing artifact, a later analysis removed roughly 580 highly shared, low-generation-probability nucleotide sequences. A later analysis calculated a clonal expansion index for each public chain from normalized within-repertoire ranks of inferred template counts. A later analysis computed generation probabilities with a VDJ recombination model fitted to out-of-frame rearrangements, and checked the results against IGoR. In a later analysis, TCR-TCR, TCR-HLA and TCR-CMV co-occurrence was scored with hypergeometric tests, and a repertoire-size bias correction was applied to TCR pairs. False discovery rates were estimated in a later analysis by permuting HLA or CMV assignments 20 times. In a later analysis, co-occurring TCRs were grouped with DBSCAN, and TCRdist sequence similarity was added when clustering was performed within HLA-allele-positive subsets. Repertoires with fewer than 30,000 or more than 120,000 public chains, plus five repertoires with anomalous nucleotide sharing, were excluded from co-occurrence clustering. Imported from immuneACCESS, the table was reduced by TCRdb to in-frame sequences with V and J called. These copies leave out some clones; in studies compared against another copy, an unresolved V gene accounts for under half, and the cause of the remainder is not known. That table is the source of V, J and clone size, and D and trimming were worked out from the DNA. In this sample the table shows 90,000 to 120,000 clones, about three quarters of which occur a single time. The top ten clones comprise around 7.8% of the sample.

Recombination linked TRBV5-1 to TRBJ2-1; the D gene is perhaps TRBD2, from 7 matching bases. Sequencing used PBMCs. This clonotype was obtained from a man under 40 in good health and CMV-seronegative. The nucleotide sequence reads as follows: TGCGCCAGCAGCCTGGGGGCGGGGGCCCCAGGGGAGCAGTTCTTC. Its protein is CASSLGAGAPGEQFF. Reference TRBV5-1 and TRBJ2-1 proteins supply the regions before and after the CDR3; the full variable domain is: KAGVTQTPRYLIKTRGQQVTLSCSPISGHRSVSWYQQTPGQGLQFLFEYFSETQRNKGNFPGRFSGRQFSNSRSEMNVSTLELGDSALYLCASSLGAGAPGEQFFGPGTRLTVL.